Reported below is one T cell receptor beta chain. The antigen is unknown. The sample comes from a study of lymphopenia after photon versus proton radiotherapy. General study findings and limits: Under photons, naive T cells and diversity fell while effector/memory populations rose. Only patients who died were analyzed for survival; proton advantage is unproven.

V gave up 4 bases and J gave up 3 bases, with 9 bases separating them. The CDR3 extends over 14 amino acids. Germline V gene data show CDR1 as LGHNA and CDR2 as YSLEER. TCRdb's copy holds only in-frame clones and misses some; the assay was immunoSEQ multiplex PCR. The sample lists more than 20,000 clones, about 85% occurring once. V is TRBV4-3 and J is TRBJ2-2, with D uncertain. The clonotype was recovered from a man aged 25 to 40 with gastric cancer. This specimen consisted of peripheral blood, obtained from a patient treated with photon-based radiotherapy. CDR3 sequence: CASSRNTDTGELFF. The CDR3 DNA sequence: TGCGCCAGCAGCCGAAACACGGACACCGGGGAGCTGTTTTTT.